The clone carrying this T cell receptor (beta chain) was counted a few times. These data originate in a study of T cells in Graves' hyperthyroidism and ophthalmopathy. The CDR3 is 16 amino acids. Trimming cost V 2 bases and J 7 bases, with 18 bases left between them. RNA transcripts gave rise to amplified TCR beta CDR3 regions. During a first-round RT-PCR of the TCR CDR3, the HTBI primer set was used. TCRdb independently ran MiXCR on the multiplex PCR reads; one entry per CDR3 protein. The sample lists more than 450,000 distinct CDR3 sequences, just under 20% occurring once. The material sequenced was blood. The chain links TRBV12-3 or TRBV12-4 to TRBJ1-3, with TRBD1 as a possible D gene (6 bases). The sequence derives from a man aged 40-49 years with Graves' ophthalmopathy. The CDR3: CASSLSFTGIRNTIYF. The CDR3, as DNA: TGTGCCAGCAGTTTATCTTTCACAGGGATCAGGAACACCATATATTTT.